These 14 T cell receptor beta chains were sequenced from one sample in a study of early T cells in non-severe SARS-CoV-2 infection (dated by TCRdb to about 2021). Receptor libraries were prepared by 5' RACE. Instrument used: NextSeq 500. TCRdb trimmed public reads at Q25 via fastp, called clones via MiXCR and kept in-frame beta chains. CDR3 protein duplicates are merged, each entry listing the most common genes and DNA. This sample holds under 100,000 distinct CDR3 sequences; 11% were observed only once. Of the sample, approximately 5.4% falls within the top ten clones. The specimen was whole blood. These receptors were taken from an adult who was a healthcare worker with PCR-confirmed SARS-CoV-2 infection or an uninfected control (not recorded which).

The chain employs TRBV6-5 and TRBJ1-1; D remains unclear. CDR1 and CDR2 (germline): MNHEY, SVGAGI. The CDR3 spans 14 residues. Trimming took 1 base from V and 0 from J, leaving 6 bases between them. CDR3 protein: CASSYLQLNTEAFF. The CDR3 region has the DNA TGTGCCAGCAGTTACTTACAGCTGAACACTGAAGCTTTCTTT.

This chain links TRBV29-1 with TRBJ2-1, with D unresolved. V lost 4 bases and J 4 bases, leaving 5 bases between the germline ends. This CDR3 is 11 amino acids long. Germline assignment: CDR1 SQVTM and CDR2 ANQGSEA. DNA of the CDR3: TGCAGCGTTGTGAGGTACAATGAGCAGTTCTTC. It is translated as CSVVRYNEQFF.

The genes are TRBV5-1 and TRBJ2-1; TRBD1 agrees at 7 bases. Germline V CDR1 and CDR2: SGHRS, YFSETQ. The CDR3 runs to 15 residues. V shed 3 bases and J 1 base; nucleotides not matched to a gene: 4. The CDR3 DNA sequence: TGCGCCAGCAGCTCGACGACAGGGTCCTACAATGAGCAGTTCTTC. This codes for CASSSTTGSYNEQFF.

The chain recombines TRBV6-2 or TRBV6-3 with TRBJ2-7, with 14 positions matching TRBD2. The junction had 8 bases not matched to a gene; V was cut back by 2 bases and J by 2 bases. Germline V CDR1 and CDR2: MNHEY, SVGEGT. The CDR3 consists of 18 residues. CDR3 region: CASSYASGLAGDTYEQYF. Written as DNA, the CDR3 is TGTGCCAGCAGTTACGCCTCGGGACTAGCGGGGGATACCTACGAGCAGTACTTC.

The table lists this clonotype with a few counts. J is TRBJ1-5 and V is TRBV6-1; the match to TRBD1 covers 9 bases. Germline V gene data show CDR1 as MNHNS and CDR2 as SASEGT. With V trimmed by 3 bases and J by 2 bases, 8 bases remained unmatched. The CDR3 extends over 17 amino acids. This CDR3 is CASSDFDRGARNQPQHF. CDR3 sequence (DNA): TGTGCCAGCAGTGATTTTGACAGGGGGGCTCGCAATCAGCCCCAGCATTTT.

The chain combines TRBV12-3 or TRBV12-4 with TRBJ1-6; D is unresolved. V was pared by 3 bases and J by 7 bases, with 10 bases between. The CDR3 totals 14 residues. CDR3 sequence (DNA): TGTGCCAGCAGTTTTGGGCGGAGCAATTCACCCCTCCACTTT. This codes for CASSFGRSNSPLHF.

The gene calls are TRBV7-9 and TRBJ1-1, with D unresolved. V shed 3 bases and J shed 1 base, with 6 bases lying between them. The V gene's germline CDR1 is SEHNR and CDR2 FQNEAQ (reference sequence). CDR3 size: 13 residues. CDR3 residues: CASSFTANTEAFF. The CDR3 nucleotides read TGTGCCAGCAGCTTTACGGCGAACACTGAAGCTTTCTTT.

This clonotype was seen at least ten times. This chain uses TRBV6-6 with TRBJ2-1; TRBD1 might be the D (5 bases). V was clipped by 6 bases and J by 6 bases, with 15 bases between them. Germline V gives CDR1 MNHNY, CDR2 SVGAGI (reference sequence). The CDR3 is made up of 14 amino acids. CDR3 residues: CASREQERRNEQFF. DNA for the CDR3: TGTGCCAGCAGGGAACAGGAGAGGCGCAATGAGCAGTTCTTC.

The J gene is TRBJ2-1, the V gene TRBV3-1; TRBD1 aligns across 11 bases. J lost 9 bases, V lost 0 bases, and 1 base had no gene match. Per germline, CDR1 LGHDT and CDR2 YNNKEL (reference sequence). This CDR3 has 14 amino acids. The CDR3 spells CASSQEGTGGEQFF. The CDR3 coding sequence is TGTGCCAGCAGCCAAGAGGGGACAGGGGGTGAGCAGTTCTTC.

This clonotype was picked up a small number of times. The rearrangement joins TRBV20-1 to TRBJ2-1, with 13 bases fitting TRBD2. V trimming: 6 bases; J trimming: 15 bases; junction bases outside the gene matches: 11. The CDR3 extends over 13 amino acids. Looked up from germline, CDR1 is DFQATT and CDR2 is SNEGSKA (reference sequence). The CDR3 nucleotides read TGCAGTGCGAGAACTAGCGGGAGGGCCCATACGTTCTTC. Protein: CSARTSGRAHTFF.

This clonotype was observed at least ten times. V usage is TRBV5-6 and J usage is TRBJ1-2, with 9 bases aligning to TRBD1. Looked up from germline, CDR1 is SGHDT and CDR2 is YYEEEE. Losses at the gene ends were 5 bases for V and 7 bases for J; bases not matched to a gene: 12. The CDR3 extends over 15 amino acids. The CDR3 nucleotides read TGTGCCAGCAGGCCGACAGGGGGTCAACGAAGTGGCTACACCTTC. This translates into CASRPTGGQRSGYTF.

The table lists this clonotype with many counts. This chain joins TRBV5-1 and TRBJ1-1; 10 bases fit TRBD1. The CDR3 totals 16 residues. The germline gives CDR1 SGHRS, CDR2 YFSETQ. Trimming removed 0 bases from V and 4 bases from J; junction bases left unmatched: 6. The CDR3 bases are TGCGCCAGCAGCTTGGGATTGGACAGGGGGGTCACTGAAGCTTTCTTT. It yields the protein CASSLGLDRGVTEAFF.

At least ten counts were recorded for this clonotype. The chain employs TRBV7-9 and TRBJ2-3; D remains ambiguous. CDR1 SEHNR and CDR2 FQNEAQ come from the germline V gene (reference sequence). This CDR3 has 12 residues. The V and J ends lost 3 bases and 6 bases respectively, with 7 bases between them. The CDR3 DNA follows: TGTGCCAGCAGCTTGATTGGGGATACGCAGTATTTT. It encodes CASSLIGDTQYF.

This clonotype was counted at least ten times. One junction end does not reproduce the germline sequence, and a read error may be involved. V is TRBV12-3 or TRBV12-4 and J is TRBJ1-6, with 11 bases identical to TRBD1. The CDR3 is made up of 15 amino acids. The CDR3 nucleotides are TGTGCCAGCAGGCAAACCGGGACAGGGGGGTCACCCCCCCACTTT. Protein sequence: CASRQTGTGGSPPHF.